These 15 T cell receptor beta chains were sequenced from one sample in a study of blood T cell repertoires in COVID-19. The method was immunoSEQ multiplex PCR; TCRdb's version includes in-frame clones alone and lacks a portion of them. The table has over 250,000 clones, about 93% seen once; the top ten hold 1% to 1.3%. The source material was PBMCs or T cells enriched from blood (not recorded which). All receptors derive from a woman aged 30 to 39 who had recovered from COVID-19.

This rearrangement joins TRBV7-3 to TRBJ2-1, with D maybe TRBD1 (6 bases). The germline V gene encodes CDR1 SGHTA and CDR2 FQGTGA. This CDR3 is 16 amino acids long. V was shortened by 3 bases and J by 6 bases, with 18 bases between the two germline ends. CDR3 loop: CASSLTGTSSRNEQFF. CDR3 coding DNA: TGTGCCAGCAGCTTGACTGGGACAAGTAGCCGCAATGAGCAGTTCTTC.

This chain uses TRBV4-3 with TRBJ2-3; D might be TRBD1 (6 bases). Trimming cost V 10 bases and J 2 bases, with 16 bases left between them. This CDR3 is 14 amino acids long. CDR1 LGHNA and CDR2 YSLEER come from the germline V gene. CDR3 amino acids: CATVPGTPTDTQYF. DNA of the CDR3: TGCGCCACGGTACCAGGGACACCCACAGATACGCAGTATTTT.

The rearrangement links TRBV21-1 to TRBJ1-5; the table assigns TRBD1, which was not confirmed against the DNA. TRBV21-1 is noted as a pseudogene. The CDR3 loop spans 15 amino acids. CDR3: CASSGQTTSNQPQHF. The CDR3 bases are TGTGCCAGCAGCGGACAGACTACTAGCAATCAGCCCCAGCATTTT.

The CDR3, as DNA: TGTGCCAGCAGTGGATCGGGACAGGGGAATTCACCCCTCCACTTT. Translated, it gives CASSGSGQGNSPLHF. The rearrangement joins TRBV2 to TRBJ1-6; 10 bases map to TRBD1. Losses at the gene ends were 4 bases for V and 7 bases for J; bases not matched to a gene: 4. The length of the CDR3 is 15 residues. Germline V lookup: CDR1 SNHLY, CDR2 FYNNEI.

The gene calls are TRBV5-1 and TRBJ2-7, with 16 bases aligning to TRBD2. Germline V gene sequence: CDR1 SGHRS, CDR2 YFSETQ. The CDR3 is 16 amino acids. With V trimmed by 4 bases and J by 9 bases, 10 bases remained unmatched. For the CDR3, the DNA is TGCGCCAGCAGCCCGGGACTAGCGGGAGGGCCGGTCCGGCAGTACTTC. Translating it yields CASSPGLAGGPVRQYF.

The chain links TRBV7-2 to TRBJ2-3; 7 nucleotides align to TRBD2. Germline assignment: CDR1 SGHTA and CDR2 FQGNSA. This CDR3 region has 14 residues. J was trimmed by 4 bases and V by 5 bases; bases with no gene match: 6. CDR3 in amino acids: CASSTDRGADTQYF. The CDR3 region has the DNA TGTGCCAGCAGCACGGACCGGGGGGCAGATACGCAGTATTTT. Full variable domain (remainder filled in from reference TRBV7-2 and TRBJ2-3): GAGVSQSPSNKVTEKGKDVELRCDPISGHTALYWYRQSLGQGLEFLIYFQGNSAPDKSGLPSDRFSAERTGGSVSTLTIQRTQQEDSAVYLCASSTDRGADTQYFGPGTRLTVL.

V and J are TRBV11-3 and TRBJ1-1, with D tentatively TRBD1 (6 bases). CDR3 length equals 13 residues. CDR1 is SGHNT and CDR2 is YENEEA in the germline V gene. Trimming left V 4 bases short and J 1 base short, with 7 bases between. CDR3 protein: CASSSTGNTEAFF. The CDR3 nucleotides are TGTGCCAGCAGCTCGACAGGGAACACTGAAGCTTTCTTT.

This clone was seen more than once but under ten times. Other DNA sequences in this specimen translate into the identical CDR3. This chain connects TRBV28 to TRBJ1-1; D is undetermined. The ends were cut back, 2 bases at V and 1 base at J, with 5 bases in the middle. Germline CDR1 MDHEN, CDR2 SYDVKM. This CDR3 spans 13 amino acids. This chain's CDR3 is CASSLTKNTEAFF. The CDR3 DNA follows: TGTGCCAGCAGTTTAACAAAGAACACTGAAGCTTTCTTT.

The chain recombines TRBV30 with TRBJ2-7, with 8 nucleotides matching TRBD1. Looked up from germline, CDR1 is GTSNPN and CDR2 is SVGIG (reference sequence). The V segment lost 2 bases and the J segment 3 bases; nucleotides outside the gene matches: 6. The length of the CDR3 is 14 residues. CDR3 coding DNA: TGTGCCTGGAGTTCAGGACAGGGACTCTACGAGCAGTACTTC. As protein: CAWSSGQGLYEQYF.

Only a few counts were recorded for this clone. The J gene is TRBJ2-4, the V gene TRBV11-2, with 8 bases that match TRBD2. The ends lost 4 bases at V and 6 bases at J; junction bases unmatched: 5. The CDR3 has 14 amino acids. The V gene's germline CDR1 is SGHAT and CDR2 FQNNGV. The CDR3, as DNA: TGTGCCAGCAGCTCCGACACTAGCGGAAACATTCAGTACTTC. Its translation: CASSSDTSGNIQYF.

The chain employs TRBV6-5 and TRBJ2-2, with D possibly being TRBD2 (6 bases). Looked up from germline, CDR1 is MNHEY and CDR2 is SVGAGI. Trimming cost V 0 bases and J 3 bases, with 11 bases left between them. The CDR3 consists of 16 residues. The CDR3 sequence is CASSYSRDLYTGELFF. CDR3 DNA: TGTGCCAGCAGTTACTCGAGGGACTTATACACCGGGGAGCTGTTTTTT.

The chain has TRBV7-3 and TRBJ2-7; perhaps TRBD1 as D (6 bases). V was trimmed by 1 base and J by 3 bases, leaving 7 bases between them. Germline V gene sequence: CDR1 SGHTA, CDR2 FQGTGA. The CDR3 runs 13 residues. The CDR3 nucleotides are TGTGCCAGCAGCTTAAGACAGGACTACGAGCAGTACTTC. Protein: CASSLRQDYEQYF.

DNA of the CDR3: TGTGCCAGCAGCTCCCGCCGAGGAGCGGGAGACTCCGATACGCAGTATTTT. Protein product: CASSSRRGAGDSDTQYF. This chain connects TRBV7-2 to TRBJ2-3, with 8 nucleotides matching TRBD2. This CDR3 contains 17 residues. Germline V gives CDR1 SGHTA, CDR2 FQGNSA. V was clipped by 4 bases and J by 6 bases; unmatched bases: 15.

This chain joins TRBV4-1 and TRBJ1-1; D is unresolved. The V end lost 0 bases, the J end lost 4 bases, and 15 bases lay between the germline ends. CDR1 MGHRA and CDR2 YSYEKL come from the germline V gene. CDR3 length equals 16 residues. For the CDR3, the DNA is TGCGCCAGCAGCCAAGACAGCGCGGTTTTGGTCACTGAAGCTTTCTTT. Encoded protein: CASSQDSAVLVTEAFF.

The CDR3 DNA reads as TGTGCCAGCAGCTTCCTTGACAGCAATGAGCAGTTCTTC. As protein: CASSFLDSNEQFF. V usage is TRBV5-5 and J usage is TRBJ2-1; a possible D gene is TRBD1 (5 bases). Trimming took 2 bases from V and 6 from J, leaving 9 bases between them. The CDR3 contains 13 residues. Germline loops: CDR1 SGHKS, CDR2 YYEKEE (reference sequence).